The 31 T cell receptor beta chains listed next were all sequenced from one sample in a study of blood T cell repertoires in COVID-19. This table comes from immunoSEQ multiplex PCR, and its TCRdb copy is limited to in-frame clones, with some not included. The data hold roughly 240,000 clones, with about 82% observed a single time. The sequenced sample consisted of PBMCs or T cells enriched from blood (not recorded which). The receptors were sampled from a woman aged 50 to 60 with acute COVID-19.

The V call is TRBV25-1, the J call TRBJ2-4, with TRBD1 matching over 9 bases. V dropped 3 bases and J dropped 2; count of bases not matched to a gene: 5. This CDR3 contains 16 residues. The germline V gene has CDR1 MGHDK and CDR2 SYGVNS. The CDR3 is CASSDPGQGPKNIQYF. The CDR3, as DNA: TGTGCCAGCAGTGATCCCGGACAGGGGCCCAAAAACATTCAGTACTTC.

This chain joins TRBV6-5 and TRBJ1-4; D not resolved. This CDR3 is 15 amino acids long. Trimming took 5 bases from V and 2 from J, leaving 12 bases between them. The V gene's germline CDR1 is MNHEY and CDR2 SVGAGI. The CDR3: CASSPSLLTNEKLFF. CDR3 DNA: TGTGCCAGCAGTCCCTCATTACTCACTAATGAAAAACTGTTTTTT.

CDR3 sequence (DNA): TGTGCCTGGAGTGTAAGGGGCAGGGTGTCTGGGGCCAACGTCCTGACTTTC. Translated: CAWSVRGRVSGANVLTF. The gene calls are TRBV30 and TRBJ2-6; a possible D gene is TRBD1 (5 bases). This CDR3 is built from 17 residues. Germline CDR1 reads GTSNPN; CDR2 reads SVGIG (reference sequence). Trimming took off 0 bases at V and 1 base at J, with 13 bases between the two ends. The complete variable domain, with remaining parts taken from reference TRBV30 and TRBJ2-6, reads SQTIHQWPATLVQPVGSPLSLECTVEGTSNPNLYWYRQAAGRGLQLLFYSVGIGQISSEVPQNLSASRPQDRQFILSSKKLLLSDSGFYLCAWSVRGRVSGANVLTFGAGSRLTVL.

V gene TRBV6-5 combines with J gene TRBJ1-5, with a tentative D call TRBD1 (5 bases). This CDR3 contains 14 residues. V lost 6 bases, J lost 5 bases, and 14 bases lay in between. Per germline, CDR1 MNHEY and CDR2 SVGAGI. The CDR3 here is CASRETVGYQPQHF. CDR3 nucleotides: TGTGCCAGCAGGGAGACAGTAGGCTATCAGCCCCAGCATTTT.

The genes are TRBV5-8 and TRBJ2-2; weak D call: TRBD1 (6 bases). The CDR3 loop spans 13 amino acids. Germline V lookup: CDR1 SGHTS, CDR2 YDEGEE. Trimming took off 5 bases at V and 7 bases at J, with 12 bases between the two ends. The chain's CDR3 is CASRYTGIGELFF. The CDR3 DNA sequence: TGTGCCAGCAGGTACACAGGGATCGGGGAGCTGTTTTTT.

The chain recombines TRBV7-6 with TRBJ1-6; 9 bases agree with TRBD1. The CDR3 has 15 residues. The junction had 2 bases not matched to a gene; V was cut back by 1 base and J by 7 bases. Germline CDR1 SGHVS, CDR2 FNYEAQ. The CDR3 is CASSLGQGGNSPLHF. For the CDR3, the DNA is TGTGCCAGCAGCTTAGGACAGGGGGGAAATTCACCCCTCCACTTT. The full variable domain, with the rest looked up from reference TRBV7-6 and TRBJ1-6, is GAGVSQSPRYKVTKRGQDVALRCDPISGHVSLYWYRQALGQGPEFLTYFNYEAQQDKSGLPNDRFSAERPEGSISTLTIQRTEQRDSAMYRCASSLGQGGNSPLHFGNGTRLTVT.

The genes are TRBV28 and TRBJ1-1; D is unresolved. Germline CDR1 reads MDHEN; CDR2 reads SYDVKM. This CDR3 region has 12 residues. V lost 6 bases and J lost 1, with 6 bases in between. The CDR3 protein is CASREANTEAFF. DNA of the CDR3: TGTGCCAGCAGGGAGGCGAACACTGAAGCTTTCTTT.

J is TRBJ2-6 and V is TRBV9; 12 nucleotides line up with TRBD2. Trimming removed 4 bases from V and 2 bases from J; junction bases left unmatched: 10. This CDR3 has 19 amino acids. Germline-derived CDR1 and CDR2 are SGDLS and YYNGEE. The CDR3 is CASSPRTSGVSPGANVLTF. In DNA form, the CDR3 reads TGTGCCAGCAGCCCACGGACTAGCGGGGTCTCCCCTGGGGCCAACGTCCTGACTTTC.

CDR3 protein: CAISVTGAGEQYF. The CDR3 nucleotides read TGTGCCATCAGTGTCACAGGCGCCGGCGAGCAGTACTTC. The chain is built from TRBV10-3 and TRBJ2-7; possibly TRBD1 for D (5 bases). V was trimmed by 4 bases and J by 6 bases, leaving 13 bases between them. This CDR3 spans 13 amino acids. Germline values: CDR1 ENHRY, CDR2 SYGVKD.

J is TRBJ2-7 and V is TRBV27, with 9 bases that match TRBD1. Trimming removed 2 bases from V and 3 bases from J; junction bases left unmatched: 5. The CDR3 spans 15 residues. CDR1 and CDR2 (germline): MNHEY, SMNVEV (reference sequence). DNA for the CDR3: TGTGCCAGCAGTTTAAGCGGACAGGGGATCTACGAGCAGTACTTC. Residues: CASSLSGQGIYEQYF.

The gene calls are TRBV7-8 and TRBJ1-5; the D is unclear. Germline CDR1 SGHVS, CDR2 FQNEAQ. Trimming cost V 5 bases and J 9 bases, with 14 bases left between them. The length of the CDR3 is 13 residues. CDR3 DNA: TGTGCCAGCAGCCGGACGTGGGAGTCGCCCCAGCATTTT. Its translation is CASSRTWESPQHF.

The rearrangement joins TRBV4-3 to TRBJ1-3; the match to TRBD1 covers 7 bases. Losses at the gene ends were 0 bases for V and 0 bases for J; bases not matched to a gene: 8. CDR1 and CDR2 from the germline V gene are LGHNA and YSLEER. The CDR3 sequence is 18 residues long. This chain's CDR3 is CASSQEIQGKGSGNTIYF. In nucleotides, the CDR3 is TGCGCCAGCAGCCAAGAAATACAGGGGAAGGGCTCTGGAAACACCATATATTTT.

The V gene is TRBV7-2, the J gene TRBJ2-1; 7 positions agree with TRBD1. The trim removed 5 bases at V and 10 bases at J, leaving 11 bases unmatched. This CDR3 spans 14 amino acids. Germline CDR1 SGHTA, CDR2 FQGNSA. The CDR3 loop reads CASSARTGRDEQFF. In nucleotides, the CDR3 is TGTGCCAGCAGCGCACGGACAGGCCGTGACGAGCAGTTCTTC.

The chain couples TRBV30 to TRBJ1-6; D is undetermined. Germline CDR1 and CDR2: GTSNPN and SVGIG (reference sequence). V dropped 0 bases and J dropped 8 bases, with 11 bases sitting between them. The CDR3 has 14 amino acids. This CDR3 is CAWSVLEGDSPLHF. The DNA of the CDR3 is TGTGCCTGGAGTGTACTAGAGGGTGATTCACCCCTCCACTTT.

This clone has only one observation. The J gene is TRBJ2-3, the V gene TRBV7-9; 7 bases line up with TRBD1. V was pared by 1 base and J by 0 bases, with 1 base of the junction left unmatched. Per germline, CDR1 SEHNR and CDR2 FQNEAQ (reference sequence). This CDR3 is built from 15 residues. The CDR3 spells CASSLGDSSTDTQYF. In nucleotides, the CDR3 is TGTGCCAGCAGCTTAGGGGACAGTAGCACAGATACGCAGTATTTT.

This clone has only a few counts. The chain uses TRBV30 and TRBJ1-2, with D maybe TRBD1 (5 bases). The V gene lost 3 bases and the J gene lost 6 bases, with 20 bases spanning the gap. The germline CDR1 and CDR2 sequences are GTSNPN and SVGIG (reference sequence). The CDR3 runs 15 residues. CDR3 in amino acids: CAWSPPGSAYNGYTF. Written as DNA, the CDR3 is TGTGCCTGGAGCCCACCAGGGTCGGCCTATAATGGCTACACCTTC.

This clone was recorded many times. The rearrangement links TRBV3-1 (or the pseudogene TRBV3-2) to TRBJ1-6, with 7 bases fitting TRBD1. The CDR3 totals 12 residues. The trim removed 4 bases at V and 14 bases at J, leaving 5 bases unmatched. From germline, CDR1 is LGHDT and CDR2 YNNKEL (reference sequence). CDR3 nucleotides: TGTGCCAGCAGCCCAAACCAGGGGGCCCTCCACTTT. It translates to CASSPNQGALHF.

The CDR3 is CASSLMGQGLQPQHF. DNA for the CDR3: TGTGCCAGCAGTCTGATGGGACAGGGGCTCCAGCCCCAGCATTTT. The chain has TRBV5-6 and TRBJ1-5; 10 bases line up with TRBD1. The CDR3 spans 15 residues. The germline V gene encodes CDR1 SGHDT and CDR2 YYEEEE. The V and J ends lost 5 bases and 7 bases, in that order; junction bases with no gene match: 9.

The chain couples TRBV5-1 to TRBJ1-6; TRBD1 aligns across 7 bases. This CDR3 has 15 amino acids. The V gene's germline CDR1 is SGHRS and CDR2 YFSETQ. V lost 4 bases and J lost 10; bases outside the gene matches: 11. Written as DNA, the CDR3 is TGCGCCAGCAGCCTCAACAGGGGCCCCGACTCACCCCTCCACTTT. Its protein is CASSLNRGPDSPLHF.

This chain uses TRBV7-9 with TRBJ1-1, with 11 bases lining up with TRBD1. The CDR3 runs 15 residues. Trimming cost V 5 bases and J 4 bases; bases outside gene matches: 6. Germline V gene lookup returns CDR1 SEHNR and CDR2 FQNEAQ (reference sequence). CDR3 DNA sequence: TGTGCCAGCAGCCAGGACAGGGGGCCAGGCACTGAAGCTTTCTTT. It codes for CASSQDRGPGTEAFF.

The chain carries TRBV4-2 and TRBJ1-1, with TRBD1 as a possible D gene (5 bases). Per germline, CDR1 LGHNA and CDR2 YNFKEQ. V shed 4 bases and J shed 4 bases, with 10 bases lying between them. The CDR3 consists of 13 residues. CDR3 DNA: TGTGCCAGCAGCCGTGGGGGGGGCACTGAAGCTTTCTTT. This gives the protein CASSRGGGTEAFF.

The rearrangement joins TRBV9 to TRBJ1-2; maybe TRBD1 (5 bases). CDR1 and CDR2 from the germline V gene are SGDLS and YYNGEE. This CDR3 region has 14 residues. The V end was cut by 4 bases, the J end by 3 bases, with 13 bases between. DNA of the CDR3: TGTGCCAGCAGCTCCCCCTCGGGGGACTATGGCTACACCTTC. This codes for CASSSPSGDYGYTF.

The genes are TRBV6-5 and TRBJ1-5, with 9 bases that match TRBD1. The CDR3 sequence is 14 residues long. Trimming removed 4 bases from V and 4 bases from J; junction bases left unmatched: 2. The germline gives CDR1 MNHEY, CDR2 SVGAGI. CDR3 region: CASSFGQGNQPQHF. The CDR3 bases are TGTGCCAGCAGTTTCGGACAGGGGAATCAGCCCCAGCATTTT.

V and J are TRBV14 and TRBJ2-7; 9 nucleotides match TRBD2. The CDR3 length is 14 residues. The V and J ends lost 5 bases and 5 bases, in that order; junction bases with no gene match: 7. Germline V gene data show CDR1 as SGHDN and CDR2 as FVKESK. CDR3 protein: CASSAGGGEHEQYF. The CDR3 DNA reads as TGTGCCAGCAGCGCCGGCGGGGGGGAACACGAGCAGTACTTC. Based on the CDR3 plus reference TRBV14 and TRBJ2-7, the full variable domain is EAGVTQFPSHSVIEKGQTVTLRCDPISGHDNLYWYRRVMGKEIKFLLHFVKESKQDESGMPNNRFLAERTGGTYSTLKVQPAELEDSGVYFCASSAGGGEHEQYFGPGTRLTVT.

The chain is built from TRBV30 and TRBJ1-1; no clear D gene. The V gene lost 1 base and the J gene lost 3 bases, with 9 bases spanning the gap. CDR3 length: 13 residues. Looked up from germline, CDR1 is GTSNPN and CDR2 is SVGIG (reference sequence). CDR3 region: CAWSGRRDTEAFF. In DNA, the CDR3 is TGTGCCTGGAGTGGGAGGAGAGACACTGAAGCTTTCTTT.

About this clone: Germline and junction disagree at one end, which may indicate a read error. The chain employs TRBV7-7 and TRBJ2-5; 11 bases map to TRBD2. Germline CDR1 is SSHAT and CDR2 is FNYEAQ (reference sequence). This CDR3 is built from 15 residues. CDR3 in amino acids: CASSRGLAVQETQYF. In DNA form, the CDR3 reads TGTGCTAGCAGCAGGGGACTAGCGGTCCAAGAGACCCAGTACTTC.

This chain uses TRBV4-3 with TRBJ1-1; no clear D. Germline-derived CDR1 and CDR2 are LGHNA and YSLEER. V lost 0 bases and J 3 bases, leaving 11 bases between the germline ends. The CDR3 totals 15 residues. This CDR3 reads CASSQDSAAHTEAFF. The CDR3 nucleotides are TGCGCCAGCAGCCAAGATTCGGCGGCTCACACTGAAGCTTTCTTT.

This rearrangement joins TRBV19 to TRBJ2-1, with 16 bases matching TRBD2. The V and J ends lost 10 bases and 4 bases, in that order; junction bases with no gene match: 4. The germline gives CDR1 LNHDA, CDR2 SQIVND (reference sequence). CDR3 length: 15 amino acids. CDR3 region: CATAGLAGGYNEQFF. The DNA of the CDR3 is TGTGCCACCGCGGGACTAGCGGGGGGGTACAATGAGCAGTTCTTC.

The gene calls are TRBV6-2 or TRBV6-3 and TRBJ2-5, with 12 bases aligning to TRBD2. The germline V gene has CDR1 MNHEY and CDR2 SVGEGT. The CDR3 has 15 amino acids. Losses at the gene ends were 4 bases for V and 1 base for J; bases not matched to a gene: 1. The CDR3 region is CASSSGLAGQETQYF. CDR3 coding DNA: TGTGCCAGCAGTTCGGGACTAGCGGGCCAAGAGACCCAGTACTTC.

The chain recombines TRBV20-1 with TRBJ2-6; D is ambiguous. V was pared by 5 bases and J by 4 bases, with 3 bases between. Looked up from germline, CDR1 is DFQATT and CDR2 is SNEGSKA (reference sequence). The CDR3 is 11 amino acids. The CDR3 nucleotides are TGCAGTGCTGCGGGGGCCAACGTCCTGACTTTC. It encodes CSAAGANVLTF.

This clone was counted a single time. The V call is TRBV10-2, the J call TRBJ1-1; 7 nucleotides line up with TRBD1. Germline V lookup: CDR1 WSHSY, CDR2 SAAADI. Unmatched junction bases numbered 4, after V lost 8 bases and J lost 1 base. The CDR3 is made up of 13 amino acids. CDR3 nucleotides: TGCGCCAGCCGGGGACAGCCGAACACTGAAGCTTTCTTT. As protein: CASRGQPNTEAFF.